This entry features one TCR beta chain sequence. As originally analysed: Reference gene primer amplification gave estimated nucleated cell counts. Sequencing used immunoSEQ multiplex PCR; TCRdb keeps in-frame clones, though not all of them. V and J calls and clone size follow that table, whereas D and trimming were derived from the DNA. The table records some 150,000 clones, around 84% of them present only once. The CDR3 totals 15 residues. V was clipped by 3 bases and J by 12 bases; unmatched bases: 12. The V gene's germline CDR1 is SGHNT and CDR2 YYREEE (reference sequence). These data belong to a study of blood T cell repertoires in COVID-19. On the study more broadly: Acute-phase and convalescent COVID-19 samples originated in the United States, Italy and Spain. PBMCs, B-cell-depleted T cells, or T cells were the source of the cDNA or gDNA that made up the material.

The TCR comes from a man aged 55 to 70 with active or convalescent COVID-19. Material: peripheral blood. The chain links TRBV5-4 to TRBJ2-1; 10 nucleotides agree with TRBD2. CDR3 in DNA: TGTGCCAGCAGCTCAAGCGGGAGGGCAGAACCGGGGCAGTTCTTC. It yields the protein CASSSSGRAEPGQFF.